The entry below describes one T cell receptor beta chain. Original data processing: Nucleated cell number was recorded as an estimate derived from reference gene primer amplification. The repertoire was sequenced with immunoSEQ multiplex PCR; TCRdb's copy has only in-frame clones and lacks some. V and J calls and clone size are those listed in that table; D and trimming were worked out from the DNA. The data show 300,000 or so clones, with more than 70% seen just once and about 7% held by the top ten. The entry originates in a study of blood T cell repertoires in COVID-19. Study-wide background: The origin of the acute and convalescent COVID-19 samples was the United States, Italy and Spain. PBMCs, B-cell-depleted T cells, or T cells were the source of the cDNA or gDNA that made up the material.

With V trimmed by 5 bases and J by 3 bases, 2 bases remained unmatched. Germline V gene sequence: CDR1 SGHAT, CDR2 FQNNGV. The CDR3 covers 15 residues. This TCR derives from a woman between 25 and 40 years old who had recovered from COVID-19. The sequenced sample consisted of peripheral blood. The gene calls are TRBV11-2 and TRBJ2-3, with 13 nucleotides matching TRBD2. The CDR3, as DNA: TGTGCCAGCAGCCGGGGACTAGCGGGGACAGATACGCAGTATTTT. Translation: CASSRGLAGTDTQYF.